This section outlines one T cell receptor (beta chain) sequence together with its context. No antigen is known for it. The data are from a study of early T cells in non-severe SARS-CoV-2 infection. Study-level information: Bulk RNA from unsorted whole blood was sequenced; chains were unpaired. General study points: VDJdb-based matching was biased toward anti-spike CD8 responses and missed private and CD4 specificities.

This CDR3 is 11 amino acids long. V lost 8 bases to trimming and J lost 4 bases, with 6 bases between them. CDR1 is MNHEY and CDR2 is SVGAGI in the germline V gene. Unique molecular identifiers were added to individual cDNA molecules. TCRdb re-called the 5' RACE reads through MiXCR, storing one row per CDR3 protein. This sample has some 71,000 distinct CDR3 sequences, with about 9.4% found just once. The receptor was derived from an adult who was a healthcare worker with PCR-confirmed SARS-CoV-2 infection or an uninfected control (not recorded which). This chain connects TRBV6-5 to TRBJ2-1; possible D gene TRBD2, 5 bases. Sequencing was performed on whole blood. The CDR3 loop reads CASGGYNEQFF. The DNA of the CDR3 is TGTGCCAGCGGAGGATACAATGAGCAGTTCTTC.